This entry is about one T cell receptor beta chain. Its recognized antigen is unknown. No much larger clone exists at a distance of one base, and base qualities are not known. The data were obtained in a study of blood T cell repertoires in COVID-19 (dated by TCRdb to about 2020). Study-wide context: Collaborator samples came from the United States, Italy and Spain and covered acute and convalescent phases of COVID-19. The material from the prospective study consisted of cDNA or gDNA derived from T cells, B-cell-depleted T cells, or PBMCs. The dataset comprised deeply sampled blood TCRbeta repertoires from subjects exposed to, actively infected with, or recovered from COVID-19. A freely available public database, intended as a resource for researchers studying the immune response to SARS-CoV-2, is where the repertoires were released. Samples were obtained from the ongoing ImmuneRACE study (first 160 participants) and from about 1,300 subjects provided by 6 global collaborators. A de-identified subject ID, COVID-19 status, age in years and sex were almost always included in the sample metadata. HLA class I and class II types, where available, came from metadata supplied by the sample provider rather than from assay-based typing.

Beyond this particular receptor, the publication reports: The quantity of clinical and demographic metadata differed by source and by participant and was supplied without curation.

TCRbeta CDR3 regions were amplified from genomic DNA using the immunoSEQ Assay, a bias-controlled multiplex PCR. The paper's data handling went like this. Within the assay, amplification of reference gene primers was used to estimate how many nucleated cells each sample contained. To quantify the absolute abundance of each unique TCRbeta CDR3 rearrangement, sequence reads were collapsed and filtered. For each sample, productive Simpson clonality was calculated by taking the square root of Simpson's diversity index across productive rearrangements. TCRdb took this table from immuneACCESS and kept in-frame rearrangements with V and J called. Such tables lack part of the clones; where checked against another copy, unresolved V genes explain under half of the gap, and the rest is unexplained. The V and J calls and clone size come from that table; D and trimming were worked out from the DNA. The sample table lists 200,000 to 250,000 clones, approximately 84% of them with a count of one. 15% of the sample is in the top ten clones.

The germline V and J ends show losses of 5 bases and 7 bases respectively, and no gene match explains 3 bases of the junction. The CDR3 numbers 14 residues from cysteine through phenylalanine. The entry retains the CDR3 DNA only, 42 bases that are in frame from base 1. Reading the germline V gene gives CDR1 MNHEY and CDR2 SVGAGI. In the prospective study, participants were about 18 to 100 years old, resided in around 25 geographic areas of the United States, and were enrolled through a virtual design. Cohort assignment in the prospective study relied on participant-reported clinical history from a screening survey and a study questionnaire. For ImmuneRACE Cohort 3, a participant was defined as recovered based on two consecutive negative NP/OP PCR tests, clearance by a healthcare professional, or resolution of symptoms. Mobile phlebotomists in the prospective study collected whole blood, serum and a nasopharyngeal or oropharyngeal swab from every participant. Additional blood draws and questionnaires over an approximately 2-month period could optionally be provided by prospective study participants. Before DNA extraction, blood samples from the prospective study were shipped at room temperature or frozen.

The chain is made from TRBV6-5 and TRBJ1-6; 9 of the junction bases match TRBD1. What was sequenced was PBMCs or T cells enriched from blood (not recorded which). This receptor was taken from a man aged 35-49 years who had recovered from COVID-19. The DNA sequence is TGTGCCAGCAGTCGAGGACAGGGGAATTCACCCCTCCACTTT. It is translated as CASSRGQGNSPLHF.